Listed below are T cell receptor beta chains from one sample, sequenced in a study of cytomegalovirus exposure and HLA in healthy donors. Method: immunoSEQ multiplex PCR; TCRdb's copy keeps in-frame clones and lacks some. The sample includes about 250,000 clones, approximately 91% of them seen just once. Sequenced input: PBMCs. All receptors derive from a girl aged 2-9 years in good health and CMV-seronegative. Both conserved end residues are part of each CDR3. Fields, in order: D gene, J gene, clone size, V gene, CDR3 protein, CDR3 DNA. A D gene is named only where the DNA matches it firmly. Size values are once, few and many counts, or a class for expanded clones, and some rows have none.

-	TRBJ2-4	-	TRBV2	CASSGGLNIQYF	TGTGCCAGCAGCGGAGGGTTAAACATTCAGTACTTC
-	TRBJ2-1	-	TRBV7-9	CASSPPRGAFSYNEQFF	TGTGCCAGCAGCCCCCCTCGCGGGGCCTTCTCCTACAATGAGCAGTTCTTC
TRBD1	TRBJ2-2	-	TRBV11-2	CASSLGHWGQGTGELFF	TGTGCCAGCAGCTTAGGACATTGGGGACAGGGGACCGGGGAGCTGTTTTTT
TRBD1	TRBJ2-3	-	TRBV29-1	CSADRASTDTQYF	TGCAGCGCCGACAGGGCTAGCACAGATACGCAGTATTTT
TRBD2	TRBJ2-7	once	TRBV4-1	CASSPIPEGLAATYEQYF	TGCGCCAGCAGCCCGATTCCGGAGGGACTAGCGGCGACCTACGAGCAGTACTTC
TRBD2	TRBJ2-3	-	TRBV2	CASSSPAGDTLRERNTQYF	TGTGCCAGCAGTTCACCAGCGGGAGACACCTTACGAGAGCGGAATACGCAGTATTTT
TRBD1	TRBJ2-7	-	TRBV5-1	CASSLVTGAYEQYF	TGCGCCAGCAGCTTGGTTACAGGGGCCTACGAGCAGTACTTC
TRBD2	TRBJ2-7	-	TRBV5-5	CASSPGAGTSGYEQYF	TGTGCCAGCAGCCCGGGCGCCGGGACTAGCGGGTACGAGCAGTACTTC
TRBD2	TRBJ2-1	-	TRBV11-2	CASSSDGLAGVIYNEQFF	TGTGCCAGCAGCTCTGACGGACTAGCGGGGGTCATATACAATGAGCAGTTCTTC
TRBD1	TRBJ2-2	-	TRBV5-1	CATSRERTGWPGELFF	TGCGCCACCTCAAGAGAGAGGACAGGGTGGCCCGGGGAGCTGTTTTTT
TRBD2	TRBJ2-3	-	TRBV30	CAWSVPGGVTDTQYF	TGTGCCTGGAGTGTACCCGGGGGGGTAACAGATACGCAGTATTTT
TRBD2	TRBJ2-3	-	TRBV7-9	CASSLASGSTDTQYF	TGTGCCAGCAGCTTAGCTAGCGGGAGCACAGATACGCAGTATTTT
TRBD1	TRBJ2-7	-	TRBV27	CATSTGQANEQYF	TGTGCCACTTCCACGGGACAGGCGAACGAGCAGTACTTC
-	TRBJ1-3	-	TRBV5-1	CASSLDRFSGNTIYF	TGCGCCAGCAGCTTGGACAGGTTCTCTGGAAACACCATATATTTT
-	TRBJ2-1	-	TRBV29-1	CSVDRSSYNEQFF	TGCAGCGTTGACAGAAGCTCCTACAATGAGCAGTTCTTC
TRBD1	TRBJ1-5	-	TRBV4-1	CASSPDRGNQPQHF	TGCGCCAGCAGCCCTGACAGGGGCAATCAGCCCCAGCATTTT
-	TRBJ2-5	-	TRBV6-5	CASTWSGYQETQYF	TGTGCCAGCACCTGGTCAGGGTATCAAGAGACCCAGTACTTC
-	TRBJ2-1	-	TRBV18	CASSRPEHPEQFF	TGTGCCAGCTCACGACCTGAGCATCCTGAGCAGTTCTTC
TRBD1	TRBJ1-1	-	TRBV27	CASRMDREYTEAFF	TGTGCCAGCAGAATGGACAGGGAGTACACTGAAGCTTTCTTT
TRBD2	TRBJ2-5	-	TRBV2	CASRETSGRETQYF	TGTGCCAGCAGGGAAACTAGCGGTCGAGAGACCCAGTACTTC
-	TRBJ1-1	-	TRBV5-4	CASSLARNTEAFF	TGTGCCAGCAGCTTGGCGAGGAACACTGAAGCTTTCTTT
TRBD2	TRBJ2-7	-	TRBV19	CASSMAGGSYEQYF	TGTGCCAGTAGTATGGCGGGAGGTTCCTACGAGCAGTACTTC
TRBD1	TRBJ1-2	-	TRBV10-3	CATETDRFYGYTF	TGTGCCACTGAGACGGACAGGTTCTATGGCTACACCTTC
-	TRBJ1-1	-	TRBV6-4	CASSDPGCTANTEAFF	TGTGCCAGCAGTGACCCGGGGTGTACAGCGAACACTGAAGCTTTCTTT
TRBD1	TRBJ2-5	-	TRBV14	CASSQEQGTETQYF	TGTGCCAGCAGCCAAGAACAGGGGACAGAGACCCAGTACTTC
TRBD2	TRBJ2-3	once	TRBV5-1	CASSTGLAGGGDTQYF	TGCGCCAGCAGCACCGGACTAGCGGGAGGGGGAGATACGCAGTATTTT
TRBD1	TRBJ1-2	-	TRBV29-1	CSVGDRGYSGYTF	TGCAGCGTTGGGGACAGGGGGTATAGTGGCTACACCTTC
TRBD1	TRBJ1-1	-	TRBV7-6	CASSIGQGLMNTEAFF	TGTGCCAGCAGCATCGGACAGGGCCTAATGAACACTGAAGCTTTCTTT
-	TRBJ1-2	-	TRBV7-9	CASSALGANYGYTF	TGTGCCAGCAGCGCTCTAGGGGCAAACTATGGCTACACCTTC
-	TRBJ2-3	-	TRBV6-6	CASSEEQDTQYF	TGTGCCAGCAGCGAGGAGCAAGATACGCAGTATTTT
-	TRBJ1-2	-	TRBV6-9	CASSYGGYTF	TGTGCCAGCAGTTATGGCGGCTACACCTTC
-	TRBJ1-6	-	TRBV7-8	CASSLAQGNSPLHF	TGTGCCAGCAGCTTAGCGCAGGGTAACTCACCCCTCCACTTT
-	TRBJ2-5	once	TRBV11-2	CASSFSLNSRGETQYF	TGTGCCAGCAGCTTTTCGCTAAACTCGCGAGGAGAGACCCAGTACTTC
-	TRBJ1-2	-	TRBV4-1	CASSQRTDFPYGYTF	TGCGCCAGCAGCCAAAGGACAGATTTCCCCTATGGCTACACCTTC
TRBD1	TRBJ1-3	once	TRBV6-5	CASSYNRGRGNTIYF	TGTGCCAGCAGTTACAACAGGGGGCGCGGAAACACCATATATTTT
-	TRBJ2-4	-	TRBV9	CASTPGGTGAKNIQYF	TGTGCCAGCACCCCGGGGGGAACAGGGGCCAAAAACATTCAGTACTTC
-	TRBJ2-7	-	TRBV10-3	CAISEYSPGRGGEQYF	TGTGCCATCAGTGAGTATTCCCCAGGGCGGGGTGGCGAGCAGTACTTC
TRBD1	TRBJ1-5	-	TRBV19	CASSSRDRGDQPQHF	TGTGCCAGTAGTTCGCGGGACAGGGGCGACCAGCCCCAGCATTTT
-	TRBJ1-4	-	TRBV6-1	CASSEPGVEKLFF	TGTGCCAGCAGTGAACCAGGGGTTGAAAAACTGTTTTTT
TRBD1	TRBJ1-1	-	TRBV28	CASSFADRVNTEAFF	TGTGCCAGCAGTTTCGCGGACAGGGTGAACACTGAAGCTTTCTTT
TRBD1	TRBJ2-7	-	TRBV7-9	CASSFSGTGSHEQYF	TGTGCCAGCAGCTTCTCCGGGACAGGGTCCCACGAGCAGTACTTC
-	TRBJ2-7	-	TRBV6-5	CASSYSTGLLSYEQYF	TGTGCCAGCAGTTACTCTACCGGACTTCTCTCCTACGAGCAGTACTTC
TRBD1	TRBJ2-4	-	TRBV5-6	CASSLGTGLAKNIQYF	TGTGCCAGCAGCTTAGGGACAGGTCTAGCCAAAAACATTCAGTACTTC
TRBD1	TRBJ2-7	-	TRBV30	CAWGLGQGGYEQYF	TGTGCCTGGGGATTGGGACAGGGCGGTTACGAGCAGTACTTC
-	TRBJ2-3	-	TRBV9	CASSGRTSTDTQYF	TGTGCCAGCAGCGGGCGGACTAGCACAGATACGCAGTATTTT
-	TRBJ2-2	-	TRBV30	CAWKYGNTGELFF	TGTGCCTGGAAGTACGGGAACACCGGGGAGCTGTTTTTT
-	TRBJ1-5	-	TRBV28	CASSLTGYQPQHF	TGTGCCAGCAGCCTGACAGGTTATCAGCCCCAGCATTTT
-	TRBJ2-3	-	TRBV29-1	CSVGYTSLSTDTQYF	TGCAGCGTTGGATACACATCCCTTAGCACAGATACGCAGTATTTT
-	TRBJ1-3	-	TRBV9	CASSPHGDTLPPFSGNTIYF	TGTGCCAGCAGCCCTCACGGGGACACCCTTCCCCCTTTCTCTGGAAACACCATATATTTT
TRBD1	TRBJ1-2	-	TRBV5-5	CASIPGTADHGYTF	TGTGCCAGCATCCCGGGGACAGCGGACCATGGCTACACCTTC
TRBD1	TRBJ1-1	-	TRBV7-9	CASSLEVGQAGTEAFF	TGTGCCAGCAGCTTAGAAGTGGGACAGGCGGGCACTGAAGCTTTCTTT
TRBD1	TRBJ1-1	-	TRBV5-1	CASSENYRGPGTEAFF	TGCGCCAGCAGCGAGAACTACAGGGGGCCTGGGACTGAAGCTTTCTTT
TRBD2	TRBJ2-3	-	TRBV5-6	CASSDSGRGRTDTQYF	TGTGCCAGCAGCGATAGCGGGAGGGGGAGAACAGATACGCAGTATTTT